This T cell receptor (beta chain) was sequenced in a study of early T cells in non-severe SARS-CoV-2 infection listed by TCRdb under 2021. With regard to the full study: Because TCR sequencing relied on bulk RNA taken from unsorted whole blood, pairing of alpha and beta chains was not possible. The paper's findings and limits, for the study overall: VDJdb matching was skewed toward anti-spike CD8 responses, so virus-specific expansions were likely underestimated and private and CD4 specificities were missed.

The study was a case-control design nested within a healthcare worker cohort in London, UK, with weekly nasopharyngeal swab PCR tests and blood sampling. Healthcare workers were recruited between 23 and 31 March 2020, during the week of the UK lockdown, and were followed weekly for up to about 15 weeks. This clonotype was picked up a small number of times. The antigen it recognizes is unknown. Base qualities were left out, and no much larger clone turns up one base away. Its CDR3 holds 13 amino acids, cysteine through phenylalanine. Kept here is only the CDR3 DNA, which spans 39 bases and is read in frame from base 1. The germline V gene encodes CDR1 LGHNA and CDR2 YSLEER. V is cut by 1 base and J by 5 bases, and the space between the germline ends is 8 bases. Libraries were prepared through 5' RACE. Sequencing instrument: NextSeq 500. The TCR library protocol attached unique molecular identifiers to individual cDNA molecules to correct for sequencing error and PCR bias. TCR alpha and beta chains were both sequenced, and the abundances of alpha and beta sequences in each sample were closely correlated with each other. The original pipeline was this. Decombinator V4 was used to annotate TCR sequences for V gene, J gene and CDR3. Expanded TCRs were defined as changing significantly between any two time points under a Poisson model with p below 0.0001. TCR abundances were normalised to the total number of TCRs sequenced per sample and were expressed as counts per million. TRAV1-2 paired with TRAJ12, TRAJ20 or TRAJ33 defined MAIT TCRs, while TRAV10 paired with TRAJ18 defined iNKT TCRs. VDJdb, accessed 1 November 2021, was searched for CMV, EBV and SARS-CoV-2 annotated TCRs, excluding TCRs annotated for multiple antigens. Starting from the raw public reads, TCRdb applied fastp trimming at Q25, assembled clones with MiXCR and retained in-frame beta chains. Here each entry gathers all rows of one CDR3 protein and keeps the most common genes and DNA. Here the V and J calls rest on TCRdb's processing, not on the authors' analysis. The table for this sample lists fewer than 55,000 distinct CDR3 sequences; nearly 7.5% of them were counted only once. The top ten clonotypes cover approximately 8% of the sample.

The source is an adult who was a healthcare worker with PCR-confirmed SARS-CoV-2 infection or an uninfected control (not recorded which). Here the chain combines TRBV4-3 and TRBJ2-5; too little of a D gene remains to name it. Sequenced material: whole blood. The DNA sequence is as follows: TGCGCCAGCAGCCAAGGTCTACATGAGACCCAGTACTTC. Its product reads: CASSQGLHETQYF.